What follows are 18 T cell receptor beta chains derived from one specimen sequenced in a study of cytomegalovirus exposure and HLA in healthy donors. Primers for the PCR totalled 60 Vbeta and 13 Jbeta. The table came from immunoSEQ multiplex PCR; TCRdb's copy has only in-frame clones and leaves some out. The table includes 65,000 to 90,000 clones, over 65% detected once. Material: PBMCs. All receptors come from a middle-aged woman in good health and CMV-seropositive.

This rearrangement joins TRBV14 to TRBJ2-7; D gene ambiguous. The CDR3 covers 13 residues. Germline-derived CDR1 and CDR2 are SGHDN and FVKESK. V was trimmed by 5 bases and J by 2 bases, leaving 10 bases between them. The CDR3 here is CASSETSPYEQYF. As DNA, the CDR3 is TGTGCCAGCAGCGAAACCAGTCCCTACGAGCAGTACTTC.

V is TRBV29-1 and J is TRBJ2-1, with 10 bases aligning to TRBD2. CDR3 length: 15 amino acids. CDR1 SQVTM and CDR2 ANQGSEA come from the germline V gene. Unmatched junction bases numbered 10, after V lost 4 bases and J lost 7 bases. The CDR3 here is CSVVSGGAERNEQFF. The CDR3 bases are TGCAGCGTTGTGAGCGGGGGGGCCGAAAGAAATGAGCAGTTCTTC.

This chain links TRBV7-9 with TRBJ1-2; possible D gene TRBD1, 6 bases. In germline, CDR1 is SEHNR, CDR2 FQNEAQ (reference sequence). Trimming shortened V by 5 bases and J by 7 bases, and 14 bases separated the two germline ends. This CDR3 spans 13 amino acids. CDR3 sequence (DNA): TGTGCCAGCAGCCCAAACAGGGCGGGTGGCTACACCTTC. Translation gives CASSPNRAGGYTF.

The chain couples TRBV5-4 to TRBJ2-7; 9 bases map to TRBD1. J gave up 3 bases and V 3 bases, and 4 bases lay outside the gene matches. CDR1 is SGHNT, CDR2 YYREEE, per germline (reference sequence). This CDR3 is built from 14 residues. The CDR3 sequence is CASSSGTGLYEQYF. In DNA, the CDR3 is TGTGCCAGCAGCTCCGGGACAGGGCTCTACGAGCAGTACTTC.

The chain is built from TRBV25-1 and TRBJ2-7; TRBD1 might be the D (6 bases). V gave up 3 bases and J gave up 6 bases, with 15 bases separating them. Per the germline V gene, CDR1 is MGHDK and CDR2 is SYGVNS. This CDR3 spans 14 amino acids. CDR3 sequence reads: CASSDLQGLAEQYF. The CDR3 bases are TGTGCCAGCAGTGACCTTCAGGGGCTCGCCGAGCAGTACTTC.

The sample holds a few counts of this clone. Likely a read error: the CDR3 ends without its conserved phenylalanine or tryptophan. No DNA is shown, since the ends of the CDR3 on it are uncertain; the CDR3 is the one TCRdb lists. This chain uses TRBV5-6 with TRBJ1-1. The CDR3 is 11 amino acids long, termini counted. Germline V gene sequence: CDR1 SGHDT, CDR2 YYEEEE. CDR3 protein: CASSLGSEALV.

This clone is a singleton in its sample. The chain couples TRBV19 to TRBJ1-5, with D unresolved. Germline V gene data show CDR1 as LNHDA and CDR2 as SQIVND (reference sequence). The CDR3 is 14 residues long. Trimming removed 7 bases at V and 0 bases at J, with 10 bases between. The CDR3 reads CASMSPYSNQPQHF. The CDR3 nucleotides read TGTGCCAGTATGAGTCCTTATAGCAATCAGCCCCAGCATTTT.

The rearrangement joins TRBV7-9 to TRBJ1-1, with 9 nucleotides matching TRBD1. The CDR3 spans 14 residues. The V segment lost 5 bases and the J segment 1 base; nucleotides outside the gene matches: 2. Per the germline V gene, CDR1 is SEHNR and CDR2 is FQNEAQ (reference sequence). The CDR3 DNA follows: TGTGCCAGCAGCGTGACAGGGGGGAACACTGAAGCTTTCTTT. Amino acids: CASSVTGGNTEAFF.

The chain has TRBV7-3 and TRBJ1-1; D not certain. V was shortened by 8 bases and J by 1 base, with 8 bases between the two germline ends. The CDR3 length is 12 residues. Per germline, CDR1 SGHTA and CDR2 FQGTGA. The CDR3 is CASSAGNTEAFF. Written as DNA, the CDR3 is TGTGCCAGCTCTGCAGGGAACACTGAAGCTTTCTTT.

On this clone itself: A read error is likely, as this CDR3 ends without the conserved phenylalanine or tryptophan. V usage is TRBV30 and J usage is TRBJ2-2, with D tentatively TRBD2 (7 bases). Trimming removed 7 bases at V and 1 base at J, with 19 bases between. There are 16 residues in the CDR3. Germline V gene sequence: CDR1 GTSNPN, CDR2 SVGIG (reference sequence). The CDR3 DNA reads as TGTGCCTTCGCGACGAGCGGGACACTGAACACCGGGGAGCTGTTTGTT. It specifies CAFATSGTLNTGELFV.

This chain uses TRBV11-3 with TRBJ1-4; D is uncertain. The CDR3 covers 17 residues. Germline V lookup: CDR1 SGHNT, CDR2 YENEEA. The V and J ends lost 2 bases and 0 bases respectively, with 13 bases between them. The CDR3 nucleotides read TGTGCCAGCAGCTTACCCCGCGAATTTGCAACTAATGAAAAACTGTTTTTT. Its protein is CASSLPREFATNEKLFF. Based on the CDR3 plus reference TRBV11-3 and TRBJ1-4, the full variable domain is EAGVVQSPRYKIIEKKQPVAFWCNPISGHNTLYWYLQNLGQGPELLIRYENEEAVDDSQLPKDRFSAERLKGVDSTLKIQPAELGDSAVYLCASSLPREFATNEKLFFGSGTQLSVL.

In this sample, this clone turned up a few times. The rearrangement links TRBV19 to TRBJ1-5; 8 nucleotides agree with TRBD1. Germline trimming cut 6 bases from V and 1 base from J; bases unmatched to any gene: 2. The germline V gene encodes CDR1 LNHDA and CDR2 SQIVND (reference sequence). The CDR3 covers 14 residues. Written as DNA, the CDR3 is TGTGCCAGTAGGAGGACAGGGAGCAATCAGCCCCAGCATTTT. It is translated as CASRRTGSNQPQHF.

The rearrangement joins TRBV6-1 to TRBJ1-1; D gene ambiguous. CDR3 length: 14 residues. Per germline, CDR1 MNHNS and CDR2 SASEGT. V was trimmed by 8 bases and J by 0 bases, leaving 13 bases between them. The CDR3 sequence is CASRARSMNTEAFF. Here the CDR3 DNA reads TGTGCCAGCCGTGCTCGGTCGATGAACACTGAAGCTTTCTTT.

This chain uses TRBV7-9 with TRBJ1-3, with D possibly being TRBD1 (6 bases). CDR3 length: 18 residues. The V end lost 5 bases, the J end lost 2 bases, and 22 bases lay between the germline ends. The germline V gene has CDR1 SEHNR and CDR2 FQNEAQ (reference sequence). CDR3 residues: CASSPTGIPSTTGNTIYF. CDR3 DNA sequence: TGTGCCAGCAGCCCTACAGGGATCCCCTCTACCACTGGAAACACCATATATTTT.

This clone showed up just once. This chain joins TRBV9 and TRBJ2-3, with 7 bases that match TRBD2. The length of the CDR3 is 13 residues. Germline V gene data show CDR1 as SGDLS and CDR2 as YYNGEE. The trim removed 2 bases at V and 6 bases at J, leaving 3 bases unmatched. The CDR3 nucleotides read TGTGCCAGCAGCGTTCAGACTAGCGATACGCAGTATTTT. This codes for CASSVQTSDTQYF.

The V gene is TRBV27, the J gene TRBJ2-5; tentatively, D is TRBD1 (5 bases). Looked up from germline, CDR1 is MNHEY and CDR2 is SMNVEV (reference sequence). This CDR3 contains 15 residues. Between the trimmed V and J ends, which lost 2 bases and 3 bases, there was a span of 13 bases. CDR3 loop: CASSLRGHTKETQYF. The CDR3 DNA is TGTGCCAGCAGTTTAAGAGGACACACTAAAGAGACCCAGTACTTC.

The chain links TRBV7-9 to TRBJ2-5; TRBD2 is a possible D gene (5 bases). Trimming left V 3 bases short and J 5 bases short, with 13 bases between. This CDR3 contains 14 residues. The germline CDR1 and CDR2 sequences are SEHNR and FQNEAQ (reference sequence). The DNA for the CDR3 is TGTGCCAGCAGCTTTTTAGAGGGCTCGGAGACCCAGTACTTC. Amino acid sequence: CASSFLEGSETQYF.

V gene TRBV2 combines with J gene TRBJ1-1, with unresolved D. The V end was cut by 4 bases, the J end by 3 bases, with 6 bases between. Germline assignment: CDR1 SNHLY and CDR2 FYNNEI. The CDR3 sequence is 12 residues long. CDR3 in amino acids: CASSVRDTEAFF. CDR3 bases: TGTGCCAGCAGTGTTCGGGACACTGAAGCTTTCTTT.